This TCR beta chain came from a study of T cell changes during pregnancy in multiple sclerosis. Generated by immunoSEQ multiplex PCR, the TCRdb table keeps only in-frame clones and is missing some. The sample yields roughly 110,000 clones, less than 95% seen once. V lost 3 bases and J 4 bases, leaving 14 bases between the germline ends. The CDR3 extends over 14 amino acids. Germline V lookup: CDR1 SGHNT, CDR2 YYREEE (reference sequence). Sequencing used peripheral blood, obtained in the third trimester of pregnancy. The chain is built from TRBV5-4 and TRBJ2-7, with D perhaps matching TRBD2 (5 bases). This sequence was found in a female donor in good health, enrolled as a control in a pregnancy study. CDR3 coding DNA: TGTGCCAGCAGCTCGGGAACTGGCCGGTACGAGCAGTACTTC. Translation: CASSSGTGRYEQYF.